One sample yielded the 5 T cell receptor gamma chains listed below, sequenced in a study of gamma delta lymphoproliferative disorders and STAT genes. Genomic DNA from isolated PBMCs served as the sequencing template. TCRdb repeated clone calling on the multiplex PCR reads with CATT. This table holds over 2,000 gamma-chain clones, about 9.1% found once. Sequenced input: blood. These receptors were obtained from a human donor with gamma-delta T-cell large granular lymphocyte leukemia.

The table lists this clone with a few counts. This sequence is one base from a far larger clone and is likely a read error. Other DNA sequences in the sample encode the same CDR3. No J gene call was made, and the V gene is TRGV10. TRGV10 is labeled an ORF, and its function is uncertain. The CDR3 runs to 12 residues. The chain's CDR3 is CAAWAKSDKKLF. Here the CDR3 DNA reads TGTGCTGCGTGGGCTAAGTCGGATAAGAAACTGTTT.

CDR3 in amino acids: CATRDYYKKLF. CDR3 in DNA: TGTGCCACCCGAGATTATTATAAGAAACTCTTT. This sequence joins TRGV4 and TRGJ1 or TRGJ2. TCRdb supplies no J gene; here it was assigned by aligning the nucleotide sequence to germline. V trimming: 9 bases; J trimming: 2 bases; junction bases outside the gene matches: 4. In germline, CDR1 is EGSTGY, CDR2 YDSYTSSV. CDR3 length: 11 amino acids.

V gene TRGV8 combines with J gene TRGJ1 or TRGJ2. TCRdb carries no J gene annotation; the J gene was assigned here by matching the DNA with germline. With V trimmed by 0 bases and J by 8 bases, 7 bases remained unmatched. Germline V gene sequence: CDR1 VENAVY, CDR2 YDSYNSRV. The CDR3 is 13 residues long. DNA of the CDR3: TGTGCCACCTGGGATAGGCCAAAGGATAAGAAACTCTTT. This translates into CATWDRPKDKKLF.

In this sample, this clone turned up a few times. The V gene is TRGV3, the J gene TRGJP2. Here the J gene was assigned by germline matching of the DNA, as TCRdb has none. The CDR3 is 12 residues long. The V gene end was trimmed by 3 bases and the J gene end by 6 bases; junction bases not matched to a gene: 1. The V gene's germline CDR1 is VTNTFY and CDR2 YDVSTARD (reference sequence). The CDR3 region is CATWDRDWIKTF. The CDR3 nucleotides read TGTGCCACCTGGGACCGTGATTGGATCAAGACGTTT.

The chain combines TRGV9 with TRGJ1 or TRGJ2. Matching the DNA to germline supplied the J gene, which TCRdb does not give. V gave up 8 bases and J gave up 3 bases; unmatched junction bases: 4. CDR1 and CDR2 (germline): GITISATS, ISYDGTV (reference sequence). CDR3 length: 11 amino acids. The CDR3 loop reads CALSAYYKKLF. The CDR3 region has the DNA TGTGCCTTGTCTGCTTATTATAAGAAACTCTTT.